The rows below give T cell receptor beta chains drawn from one sample of a study of cytomegalovirus exposure and HLA in healthy donors. The protocol was immunoSEQ multiplex PCR, while the TCRdb copy is restricted to in-frame clones and leaves out a portion. Of more than 140,000 clones detected, more than 60% appear once; the ten largest clones hold 1.5% to 2%. Material for sequencing was PBMCs. Receptors were obtained from a female donor in good health and CMV-seronegative. The CDR3 runs from the conserved cysteine through the conserved F or W. A D gene is named only where the DNA matches it firmly. Rows may omit the clone size; those that give it use once, few, many or a size class.

size	D	length	J	V	DNA	CDR3
-	TRBD2	17	TRBJ2-3	TRBV5-1	TGCGCCAGCAGCTCGGGACTAGCCAGGGCCCTAACAGATACGCAGTATTTT	CASSSGLARALTDTQYF
-	TRBD1	16	TRBJ1-3	TRBV4-2	TGTGCCAGCAGCCAGCGGGACAGTGACTCTGGAAACACCATATATTTT	CASSQRDSDSGNTIYF
-	TRBD2	14	TRBJ2-7	TRBV15	TGTGCCACCAGCAGAAGACTAGCGGGCGACGAGCAGTACTTC	CATSRRLAGDEQYF
-	TRBD1	11	TRBJ2-7	TRBV29-1	TGCAGCGTTGGGACAGGGGGCGAGCAGTACTTC	CSVGTGGEQYF
-	TRBD2	12	TRBJ2-7	TRBV27	TGTGCCACCCGGGGGGAGTCACGCGAGCAGTACTTC	CATRGESREQYF
-	TRBD2	16	TRBJ2-2	TRBV28	TGTGCCAGCAGGACCCCTAGCGGGCTACCCCCCGGGGAGCTGTTTTTT	CASRTPSGLPPGELFF
-	-	13	TRBJ2-3	TRBV10-1	TGCGCCAGCAGCAAAGACTACACAGATACGCAGTATTTT	CASSKDYTDTQYF
-	TRBD2	17	TRBJ2-1	TRBV9	TGTGCCAGCAGCGTACGAGAACGGGGGGGCCGTTACAATGAGCAGTTCTTC	CASSVRERGGRYNEQFF
-	-	14	TRBJ2-7	TRBV6-5	TGTGCCACCACGGATCTAACGGGAATCTACGAGCAGTACTTC	CATTDLTGIYEQYF
-	TRBD1	12	TRBJ2-4	TRBV10-3	TGTGCCATCAGTGGACAGGGAAACATTCAGTACTTC	CAISGQGNIQYF
-	-	14	TRBJ2-3	TRBV7-2	TGTGCCAGCAGGAGTGGGGGGGCCGCAGGTACGCAGTATTTT	CASRSGGAAGTQYF
-	-	12	TRBJ2-7	TRBV28	TGTGCCTGCGCGCGGTCCTCCTACGAGCAGTACTTC	CACARSSYEQYF
once	TRBD1	14	TRBJ1-1	TRBV27	TGTGCCAGCAGTTTGGGCTCAGGGGGGACTGAAGCTTTCTTT	CASSLGSGGTEAFF
-	-	15	TRBJ2-7	TRBV27	TGTGCCAGCAGTACCTCCAGACAGGCCCCCTACGAGCAGTACTTC	CASSTSRQAPYEQYF
-	-	13	TRBJ2-2	TRBV2	TGTGCCAGCAGTGAACAGGGAACCGGGGAGCTGTTTTTT	CASSEQGTGELFF
-	TRBD1	15	TRBJ2-1	TRBV11-2	TGTGCCAGCAGCAACGTCGGACAGGTTGGTGGTGAGCAGTTCTTC	CASSNVGQVGGEQFF
many	-	16	TRBJ1-2	TRBV7-9	TGTGCCAGCAGCCAAGAACCTACGGGACTGAACTATGGCTACACCTTC	CASSQEPTGLNYGYTF
-	-	15	TRBJ2-2	TRBV9	TGTGCCAGCAGAACCGACTCCTCGAACACCGGGGAGCTGTTTTTT	CASRTDSSNTGELFF
once	-	13	TRBJ1-1	TRBV30	TGTGCCTGGACCGGACGGGGGGACACTGAAGCTTTCTTT	CAWTGRGDTEAFF
-	TRBD1	13	TRBJ1-1	TRBV13	TGTGCCAGCAGCAGTGACAGGGCCAGTGAAGCTTTCTTT	CASSSDRASEAFF
-	TRBD1	16	TRBJ1-3	TRBV28	TGTGCCAGCAGTTCCCGACAGGGGGCTACTGGAAACACCATATATTTT	CASSSRQGATGNTIYF
-	TRBD2	20	TRBJ2-2	TRBV9	TGTGCCAGCAGCGTATTCCATGGACTAGCGGGAGGACCGAACACCGGGGAGCTGTTTTTT	CASSVFHGLAGGPNTGELFF
-	TRBD1	13	TRBJ2-7	TRBV5-1	TGCGCCAGCAGCGGGGGACAGGGGAACGAGCAGTACTTC	CASSGGQGNEQYF
-	-	14	TRBJ2-7	TRBV7-9	TGTGCCAGCCGCAACTCGGACAAGACCTACGAGCAGTACTTC	CASRNSDKTYEQYF
-	-	14	TRBJ2-1	TRBV4-1	TGCGCCAGCAGCCAAGGGGGCCCCTACAATGAGCAGTTCTTC	CASSQGGPYNEQFF
-	TRBD1	16	TRBJ2-7	TRBV27	TGTGCCAGCAGTTCCACACCCGGGACAGGGGGTCACGAGCAGTACTTC	CASSSTPGTGGHEQYF
-	-	16	TRBJ1-5	TRBV18	TGTGCCAGCTCACCGGTTTCCCGGGAAGGCAATCAGCCCCAGCATTTT	CASSPVSREGNQPQHF
-	TRBD2	17	TRBJ2-3	TRBV10-1	TGCGCCAGCAGTGACATCGGGAGGGCCAAGAACACAGATACGCAGTATTTT	CASSDIGRAKNTDTQYF
few	-	14	TRBJ2-7	TRBV4-1	TGCGCCAGCAGCAACGGAGGGGGGGACTACGAGCAGTACTTC	CASSNGGGDYEQYF
-	-	15	TRBJ1-1	TRBV9	TGTGCCAGCAGCGTGGGGCCCCCCCTTAACACTGAAGCTTTCTTT	CASSVGPPLNTEAFF
-	TRBD2	19	TRBJ2-3	TRBV5-1	TGCGCCAGCAGCTCGGGACTAGCGGGGGGACATTCTAGCACAGATACGCAGTATTTT	CASSSGLAGGHSSTDTQYF
-	TRBD1	15	TRBJ2-3	TRBV6-1	TGTGCCAGCTCCGCCGGGACAGGGGGCAGAGATACGCAGTATTTT	CASSAGTGGRDTQYF
-	-	15	TRBJ2-1	TRBV9	TGTGCCAGCAGCACTACTAGTGGATCCTACAATGAGCAGTTCTTC	CASSTTSGSYNEQFF
-	-	12	TRBJ1-2	TRBV19	TGTGCCAGTAGAGGGGACTTTTATGGCTACACCTTC	CASRGDFYGYTF
-	-	12	TRBJ2-1	TRBV6-1	TGTGCCAGCGTCCCTAGGGGCAATGAGCAGTTCTTC	CASVPRGNEQFF
-	TRBD1	15	TRBJ1-3	TRBV27	TGTGCCAGCAGTGCCCTAGGGGGCGCGGGAAACACCATATATTTT	CASSALGGAGNTIYF